The clone carrying this T cell receptor beta chain came up once. TCRdb's table, derived via immunoSEQ multiplex PCR, lists solely in-frame clones and lacks some. Altogether under 450,000 clones are present, approximately 91% being singletons, with the ten largest covering roughly 1.6%. Seattle-derived patients entered the study during active infection and were followed longitudinally. The sample belongs to a study of blood T cell repertoires in COVID-19. For the study at large: From the United States, Italy and Spain came samples of acute and convalescent COVID-19.

Germline values: CDR1 SGHDN, CDR2 FVKESK. The CDR3 is 18 residues long. Trimming took 0 bases from V and 3 from J, leaving 20 bases between them. The chain recombines TRBV14 with TRBJ1-2; TRBD1 might be the D (5 bases). Sequencing was done on a sample of peripheral blood. The receptor's source is a woman aged 40 to 49 with COVID-19, enrolled during active disease. For the CDR3, the DNA is TGTGCCAGCAGCCAAGATTGGGCAGGGATACTCCCGCACTATGGCTACACCTTC. Protein product: CASSQDWAGILPHYGYTF.